This T cell receptor (beta chain) is from a study of cytomegalovirus exposure and HLA in healthy donors. Study-level background: A data release that came early held approximately 85 million unique TCRs from HLA-typed donors.

Study observations and caveats: After further analysis at a later stage, under 20,000 TCR beta sequences were associated with HLA alleles at 0.05 false discovery rate.

The CDR3 loop spans 16 amino acids. V lost 0 bases to trimming and J lost 4 bases, with 12 bases between them. CDR1 is MNHEY, CDR2 SVGAGI, per germline. PCR was performed using 60 Vbeta and 13 Jbeta primers. Data came from immunoSEQ multiplex PCR; TCRdb stores just in-frame clones and leaves some out. The table records about 160,000 clones, 70% to 75% of them present only once. This clone was seen just once. The antigen is not known. The TCR sequence derives from a man aged 18 to 35 in good health and CMV-seropositive. Sequenced sample: PBMCs. The chain couples TRBV6-5 to TRBJ2-2, with D possibly being TRBD2 (6 bases). CDR3 amino acids: CASSYSTAGSTGELFF. As DNA, the CDR3 is TGTGCCAGCAGTTACTCGACGGCGGGAAGCACCGGGGAGCTGTTTTTT.